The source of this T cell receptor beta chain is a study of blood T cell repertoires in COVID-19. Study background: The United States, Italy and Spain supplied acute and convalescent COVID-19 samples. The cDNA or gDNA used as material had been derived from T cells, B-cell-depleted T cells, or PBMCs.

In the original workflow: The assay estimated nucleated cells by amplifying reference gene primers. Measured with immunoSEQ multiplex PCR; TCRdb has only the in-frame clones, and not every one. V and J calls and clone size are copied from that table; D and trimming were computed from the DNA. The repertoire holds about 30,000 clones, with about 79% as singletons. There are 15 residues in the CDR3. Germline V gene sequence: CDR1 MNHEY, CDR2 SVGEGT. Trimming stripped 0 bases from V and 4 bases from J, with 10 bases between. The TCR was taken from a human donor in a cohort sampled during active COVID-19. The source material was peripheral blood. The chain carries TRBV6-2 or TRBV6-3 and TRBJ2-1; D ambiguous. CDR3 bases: TGTGCCAGCAGTTACTCGGTAGAACCTTACAATGAGCAGTTCTTC. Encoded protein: CASSYSVEPYNEQFF.